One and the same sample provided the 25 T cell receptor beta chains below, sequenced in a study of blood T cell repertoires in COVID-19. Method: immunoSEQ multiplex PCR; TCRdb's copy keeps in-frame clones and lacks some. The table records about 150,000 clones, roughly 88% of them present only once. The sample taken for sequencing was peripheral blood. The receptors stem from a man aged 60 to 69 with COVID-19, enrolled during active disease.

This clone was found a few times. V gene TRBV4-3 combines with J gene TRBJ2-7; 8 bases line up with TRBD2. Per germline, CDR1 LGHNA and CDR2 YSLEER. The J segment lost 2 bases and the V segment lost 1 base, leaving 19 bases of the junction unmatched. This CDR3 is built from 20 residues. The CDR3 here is CASSQGLGGRLPTVPYEQYF. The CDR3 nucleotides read TGCGCCAGCAGCCAAGGGCTGGGCGGGAGGCTCCCAACGGTTCCCTACGAGCAGTACTTC.

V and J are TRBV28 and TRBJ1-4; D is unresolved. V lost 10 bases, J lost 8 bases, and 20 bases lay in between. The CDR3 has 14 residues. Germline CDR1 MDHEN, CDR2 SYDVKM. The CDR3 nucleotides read TGTGCCACCCAACGTCCCCATCCCGGGGAAAAACTGTTTTTT. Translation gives CATQRPHPGEKLFF.

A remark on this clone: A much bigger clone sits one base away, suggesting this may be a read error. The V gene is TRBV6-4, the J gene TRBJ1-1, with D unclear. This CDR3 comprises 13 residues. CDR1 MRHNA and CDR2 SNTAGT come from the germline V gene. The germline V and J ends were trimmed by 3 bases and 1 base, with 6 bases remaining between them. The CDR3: CASSESRNTEAFF. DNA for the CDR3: TGTGCCAGCAGTGAGAGTCGGAACACTGAAGCTTTCTTT.

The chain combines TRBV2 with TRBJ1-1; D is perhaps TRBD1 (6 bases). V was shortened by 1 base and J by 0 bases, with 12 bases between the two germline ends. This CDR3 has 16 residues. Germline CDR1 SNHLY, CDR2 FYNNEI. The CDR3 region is CASSEEAGALNTEAFF. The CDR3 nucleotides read TGTGCCAGCAGTGAAGAGGCAGGGGCATTGAACACTGAAGCTTTCTTT.

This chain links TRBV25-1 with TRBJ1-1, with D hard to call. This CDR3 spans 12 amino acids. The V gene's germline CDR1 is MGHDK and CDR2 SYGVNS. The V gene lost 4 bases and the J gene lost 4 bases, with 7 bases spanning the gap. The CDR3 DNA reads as TGTGCCAGCAGTGGTGGAGGCACTGAAGCTTTCTTT. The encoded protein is CASSGGGTEAFF.

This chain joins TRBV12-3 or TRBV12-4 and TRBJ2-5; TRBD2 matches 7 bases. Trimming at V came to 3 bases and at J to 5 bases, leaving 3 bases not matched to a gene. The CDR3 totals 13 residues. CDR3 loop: CASSFAGVETQYF. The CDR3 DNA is TGTGCCAGCAGTTTCGCGGGAGTGGAGACCCAGTACTTC.

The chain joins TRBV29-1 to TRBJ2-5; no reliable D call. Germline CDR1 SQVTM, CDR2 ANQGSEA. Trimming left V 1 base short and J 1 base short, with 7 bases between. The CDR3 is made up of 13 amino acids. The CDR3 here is CSVEVSSQETQYF. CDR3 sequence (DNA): TGCAGCGTTGAAGTCTCGTCCCAAGAGACCCAGTACTTC.

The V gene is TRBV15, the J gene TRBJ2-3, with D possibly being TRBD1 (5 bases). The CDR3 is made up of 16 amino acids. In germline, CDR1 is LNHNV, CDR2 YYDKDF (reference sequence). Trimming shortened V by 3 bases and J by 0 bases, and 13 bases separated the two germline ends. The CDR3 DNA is TGTGCCACCAGCAGGAGACAGCCATCTAGCACAGATACGCAGTATTTT. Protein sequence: CATSRRQPSSTDTQYF.

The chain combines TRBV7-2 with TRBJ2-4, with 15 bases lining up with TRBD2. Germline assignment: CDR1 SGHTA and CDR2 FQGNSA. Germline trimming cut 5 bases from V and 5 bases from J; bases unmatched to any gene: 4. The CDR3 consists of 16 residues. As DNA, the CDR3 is TGTGCCAGCAGCCAGGGGACTAGCGGGAGGCAAAACATTCAGTACTTC. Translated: CASSQGTSGRQNIQYF. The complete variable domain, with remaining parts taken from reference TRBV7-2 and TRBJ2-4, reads GAGVSQSPSNKVTEKGKDVELRCDPISGHTALYWYRQSLGQGLEFLIYFQGNSAPDKSGLPSDRFSAERTGGSVSTLTIQRTQQEDSAVYLCASSQGTSGRQNIQYFGAGTRLSVL.

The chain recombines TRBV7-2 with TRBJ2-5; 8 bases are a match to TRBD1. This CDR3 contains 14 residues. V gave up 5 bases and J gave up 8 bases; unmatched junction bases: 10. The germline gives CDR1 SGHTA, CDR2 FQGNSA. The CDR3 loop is CASSVRQGIGTQYF. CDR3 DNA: TGTGCCAGCAGCGTGAGACAGGGGATAGGCACCCAGTACTTC.

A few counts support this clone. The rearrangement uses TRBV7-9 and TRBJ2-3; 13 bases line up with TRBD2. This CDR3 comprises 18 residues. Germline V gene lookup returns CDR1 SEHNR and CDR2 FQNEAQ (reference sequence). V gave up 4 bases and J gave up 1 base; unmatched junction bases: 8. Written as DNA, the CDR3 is TGTGCCAGCAGCTCGACTAGCGGGGGGCCCGCTGGCACAGATACGCAGTATTTT. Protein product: CASSSTSGGPAGTDTQYF.

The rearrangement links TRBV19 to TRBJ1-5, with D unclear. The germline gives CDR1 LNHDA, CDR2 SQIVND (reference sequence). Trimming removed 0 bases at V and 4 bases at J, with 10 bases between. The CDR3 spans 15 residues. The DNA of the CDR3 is TGTGCCAGTAGTATAGAGGCAGGCCGAAATCAGCCCCAGCATTTT. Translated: CASSIEAGRNQPQHF.

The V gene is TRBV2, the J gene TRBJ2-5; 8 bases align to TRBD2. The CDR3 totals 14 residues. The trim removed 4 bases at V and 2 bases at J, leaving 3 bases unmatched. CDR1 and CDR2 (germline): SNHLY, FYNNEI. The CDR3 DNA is TGTGCCAGCAGTGTGAAGCGGGGGCAAGAGACCCAGTACTTC. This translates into CASSVKRGQETQYF.

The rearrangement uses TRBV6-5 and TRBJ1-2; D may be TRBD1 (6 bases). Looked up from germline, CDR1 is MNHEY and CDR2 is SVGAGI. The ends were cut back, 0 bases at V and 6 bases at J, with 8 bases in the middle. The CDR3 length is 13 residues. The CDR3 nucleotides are TGTGCCAGCAGTTACTCCGGGACAAATGGCTACACCTTC. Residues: CASSYSGTNGYTF.

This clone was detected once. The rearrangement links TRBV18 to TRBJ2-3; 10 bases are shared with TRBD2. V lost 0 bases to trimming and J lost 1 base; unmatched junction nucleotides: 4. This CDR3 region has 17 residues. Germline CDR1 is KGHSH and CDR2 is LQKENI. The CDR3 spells CASSPPGLAGGTDTQYF. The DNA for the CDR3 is TGTGCCAGCTCACCACCCGGGCTAGCGGGAGGCACAGATACGCAGTATTTT.

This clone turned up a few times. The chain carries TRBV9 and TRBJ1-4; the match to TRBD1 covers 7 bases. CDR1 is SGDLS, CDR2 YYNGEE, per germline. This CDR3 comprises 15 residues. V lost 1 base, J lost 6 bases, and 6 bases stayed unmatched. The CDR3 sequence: CASSVSTGPDEKLFF. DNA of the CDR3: TGTGCCAGCAGCGTATCGACAGGGCCGGATGAAAAACTGTTTTTT.

CDR3: CASSPPAETLAGPTYEQYF. For the CDR3, the DNA is TGTGCCAGCTCACCACCGGCCGAAACCCTAGCGGGACCAACCTACGAGCAGTACTTC. V gene TRBV18 combines with J gene TRBJ2-7, with 9 bases lining up with TRBD2. The J segment lost 2 bases and the V segment lost 0 bases, leaving 14 bases of the junction unmatched. The CDR3 is 19 residues long. Per germline, CDR1 KGHSH and CDR2 LQKENI.

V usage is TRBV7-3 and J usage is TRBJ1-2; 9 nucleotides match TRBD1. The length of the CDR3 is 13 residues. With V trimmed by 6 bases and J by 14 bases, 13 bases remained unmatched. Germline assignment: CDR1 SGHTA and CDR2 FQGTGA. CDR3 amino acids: CASSPQGASSKTF. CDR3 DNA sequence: TGTGCCAGCAGTCCACAGGGGGCCTCATCGAAAACCTTC.

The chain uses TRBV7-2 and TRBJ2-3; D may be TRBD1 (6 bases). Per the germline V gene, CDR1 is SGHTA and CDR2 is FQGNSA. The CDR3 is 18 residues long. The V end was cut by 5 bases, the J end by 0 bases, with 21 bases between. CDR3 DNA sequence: TGTGCCAGCAGCCACGTTCCCGGGACATCCTCTAGCACAGATACGCAGTATTTT. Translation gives CASSHVPGTSSSTDTQYF. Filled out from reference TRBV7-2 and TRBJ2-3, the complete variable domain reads GAGVSQSPSNKVTEKGKDVELRCDPISGHTALYWYRQSLGQGLEFLIYFQGNSAPDKSGLPSDRFSAERTGGSVSTLTIQRTQQEDSAVYLCASSHVPGTSSSTDTQYFGPGTRLTVL.

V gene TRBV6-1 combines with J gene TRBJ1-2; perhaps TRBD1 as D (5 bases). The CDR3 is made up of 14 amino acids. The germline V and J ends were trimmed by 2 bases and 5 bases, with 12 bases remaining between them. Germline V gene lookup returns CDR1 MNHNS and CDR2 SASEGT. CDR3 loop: CASSEYSGNYGYTF. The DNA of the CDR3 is TGTGCCAGCAGTGAATATTCAGGGAATTATGGCTACACCTTC.

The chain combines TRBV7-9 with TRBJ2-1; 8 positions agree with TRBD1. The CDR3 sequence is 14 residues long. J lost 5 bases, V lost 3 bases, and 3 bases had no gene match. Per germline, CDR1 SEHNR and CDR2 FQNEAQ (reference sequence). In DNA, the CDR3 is TGTGCCAGCAGCTTTTGGACAGGGAACAATGAGCAGTTCTTC. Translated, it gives CASSFWTGNNEQFF.

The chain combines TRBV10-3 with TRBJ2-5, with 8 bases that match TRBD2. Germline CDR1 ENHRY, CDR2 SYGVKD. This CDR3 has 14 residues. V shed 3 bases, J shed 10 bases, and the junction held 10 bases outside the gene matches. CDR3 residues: CAISDPGLDNLQYF. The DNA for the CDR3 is TGTGCCATCAGTGATCCGGGACTAGACAATCTCCAGTACTTC.

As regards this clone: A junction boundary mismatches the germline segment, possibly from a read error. The CDR3 loop reads CASSPGQGVMYEQCF. For the CDR3, the DNA is TGTGCTAGCAGCCCGGGACAGGGGGTGATGTACGAGCAGTGCTTC. This rearrangement joins TRBV7-7 to TRBJ2-7; 11 bases are shared with TRBD1. Germline V gives CDR1 SSHAT, CDR2 FNYEAQ (reference sequence). CDR3 size: 15 residues.

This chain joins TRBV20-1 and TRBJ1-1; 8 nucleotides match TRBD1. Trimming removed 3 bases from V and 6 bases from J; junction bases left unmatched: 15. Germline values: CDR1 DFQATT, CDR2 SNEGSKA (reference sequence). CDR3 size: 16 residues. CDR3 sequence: CSASTGQVYFSAEAFF. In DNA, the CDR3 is TGCAGTGCTAGTACGGGACAGGTCTATTTTAGTGCTGAAGCTTTCTTT.

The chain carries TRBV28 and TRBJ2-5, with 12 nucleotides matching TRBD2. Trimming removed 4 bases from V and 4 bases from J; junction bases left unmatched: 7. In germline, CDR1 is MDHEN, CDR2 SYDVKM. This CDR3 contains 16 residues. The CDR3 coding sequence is TGTGCCAGCAGTTCGCGGACTAGCGGGAAAGGAGAGACCCAGTACTTC. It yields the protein CASSSRTSGKGETQYF. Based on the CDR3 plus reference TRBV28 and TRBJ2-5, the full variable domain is DVKVTQSSRYLVKRTGEKVFLECVQDMDHENMFWYRQDPGLGLRLIYFSYDVKMKEKGDIPEGYSVSREKKERFSLILESASTNQTSMYLCASSSRTSGKGETQYFGPGTRLLVL.